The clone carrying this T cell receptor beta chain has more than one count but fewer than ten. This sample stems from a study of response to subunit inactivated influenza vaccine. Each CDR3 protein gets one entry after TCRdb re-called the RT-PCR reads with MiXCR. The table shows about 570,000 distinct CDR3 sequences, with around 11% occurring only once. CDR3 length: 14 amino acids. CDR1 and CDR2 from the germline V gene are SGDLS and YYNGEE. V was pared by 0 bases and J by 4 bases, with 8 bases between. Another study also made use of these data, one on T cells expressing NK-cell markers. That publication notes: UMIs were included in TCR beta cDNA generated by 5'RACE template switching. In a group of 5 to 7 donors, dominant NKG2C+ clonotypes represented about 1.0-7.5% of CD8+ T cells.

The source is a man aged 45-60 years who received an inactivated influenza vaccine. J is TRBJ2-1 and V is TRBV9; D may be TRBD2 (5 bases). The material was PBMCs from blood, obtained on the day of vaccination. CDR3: CASSVASTYNEQFF. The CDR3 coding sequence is TGTGCCAGCAGCGTAGCTAGCACATACAATGAGCAGTTCTTC.